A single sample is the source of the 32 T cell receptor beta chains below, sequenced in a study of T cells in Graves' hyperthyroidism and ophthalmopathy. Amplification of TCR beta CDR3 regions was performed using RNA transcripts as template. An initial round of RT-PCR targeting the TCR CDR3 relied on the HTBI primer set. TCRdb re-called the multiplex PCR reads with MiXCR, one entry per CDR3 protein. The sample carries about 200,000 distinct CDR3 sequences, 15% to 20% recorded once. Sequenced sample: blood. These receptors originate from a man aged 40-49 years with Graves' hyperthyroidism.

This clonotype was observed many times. The CDR3: CASRAVDGYTF. The CDR3 DNA follows: TGTGCCAGCCGCGCCGTGGATGGCTACACCTTC. The chain has TRBV6-1 and TRBJ1-2; D unclear. CDR3 size: 11 residues. V was pared by 8 bases and J by 6 bases, with 10 bases between. Per germline, CDR1 MNHNS and CDR2 SASEGT.

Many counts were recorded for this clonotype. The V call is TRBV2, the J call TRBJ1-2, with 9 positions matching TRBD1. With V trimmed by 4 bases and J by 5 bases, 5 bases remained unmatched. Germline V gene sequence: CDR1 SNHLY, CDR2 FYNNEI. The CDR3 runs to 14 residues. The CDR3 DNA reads TGTGCCAGCAGTGTCGGGACAGGGAATTATGGCTACACCTTC. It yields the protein CASSVGTGNYGYTF.

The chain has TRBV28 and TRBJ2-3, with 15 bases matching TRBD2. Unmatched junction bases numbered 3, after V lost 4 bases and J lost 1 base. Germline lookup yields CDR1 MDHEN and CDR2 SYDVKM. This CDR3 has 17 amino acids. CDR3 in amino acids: CASSSGLAGGGTDTQYF. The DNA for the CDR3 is TGTGCCAGCAGTTCAGGACTAGCGGGGGGGGGCACAGATACGCAGTATTTT.

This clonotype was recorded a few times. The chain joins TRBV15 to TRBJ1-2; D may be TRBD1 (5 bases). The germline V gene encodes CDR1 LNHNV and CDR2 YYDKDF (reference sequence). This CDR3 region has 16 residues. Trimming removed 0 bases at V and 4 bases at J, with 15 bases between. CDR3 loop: CATSRDPMTAAYGYTF. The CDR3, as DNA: TGTGCCACCAGCAGAGACCCGATGACAGCTGCCTATGGCTACACCTTC.

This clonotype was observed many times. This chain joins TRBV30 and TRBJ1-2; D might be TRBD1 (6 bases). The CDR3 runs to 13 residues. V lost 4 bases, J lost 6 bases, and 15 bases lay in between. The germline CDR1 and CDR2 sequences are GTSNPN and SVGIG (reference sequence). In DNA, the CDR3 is TGTGCCTGGACCACAGGGTTCGGGGATGGCTACACCTTC. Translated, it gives CAWTTGFGDGYTF.

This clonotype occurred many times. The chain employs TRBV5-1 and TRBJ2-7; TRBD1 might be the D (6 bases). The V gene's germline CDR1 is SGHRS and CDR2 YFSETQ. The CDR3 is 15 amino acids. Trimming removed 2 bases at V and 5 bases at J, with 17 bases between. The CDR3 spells CASSFSGTPEDEQYF. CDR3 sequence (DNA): TGCGCCAGCAGCTTCTCCGGGACACCGGAGGACGAGCAGTACTTC.

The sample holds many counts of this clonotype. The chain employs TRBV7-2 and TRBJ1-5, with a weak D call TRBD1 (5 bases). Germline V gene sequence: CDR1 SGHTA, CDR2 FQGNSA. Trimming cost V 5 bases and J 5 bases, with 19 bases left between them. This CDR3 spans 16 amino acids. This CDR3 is CASSLVWGWGDQPQHF. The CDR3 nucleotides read TGTGCCAGCAGCCTAGTCTGGGGGTGGGGGGATCAGCCCCAGCATTTT.

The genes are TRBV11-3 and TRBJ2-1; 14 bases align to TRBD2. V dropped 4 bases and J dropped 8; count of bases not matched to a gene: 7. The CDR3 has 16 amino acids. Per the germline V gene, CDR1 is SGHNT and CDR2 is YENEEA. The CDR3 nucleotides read TGTGCCAGCAGCTCCGGACTAGCGGGGGGCCGTCATGAGCAGTTCTTC. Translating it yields CASSSGLAGGRHEQFF.

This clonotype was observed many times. The CDR3 sequence is CASSQGTGGTQYF. DNA for the CDR3: TGTGCCAGCAGCCAAGGGACAGGGGGGACCCAGTACTTC. The chain employs TRBV7-2 and TRBJ2-5; TRBD1 aligns across 11 bases. The trim removed 5 bases at V and 7 bases at J, leaving 3 bases unmatched. CDR1 is SGHTA and CDR2 is FQGNSA in the germline V gene. CDR3 length: 13 amino acids.

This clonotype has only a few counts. Written as DNA, the CDR3 is TGCAGCGTCAGGGACTCGATGAGAGAGACCCAGTACTTC. It codes for CSVRDSMRETQYF. The chain links TRBV29-1 to TRBJ2-5; D is possibly TRBD2 (6 bases). CDR3 size: 13 residues. V lost 6 bases to trimming and J lost 4 bases, with 15 bases between them. Germline loops: CDR1 SQVTM, CDR2 ANQGSEA.

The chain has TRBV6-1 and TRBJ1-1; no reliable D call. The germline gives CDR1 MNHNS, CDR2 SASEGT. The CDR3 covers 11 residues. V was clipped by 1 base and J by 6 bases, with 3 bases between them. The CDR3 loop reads CASSEGAEAFF. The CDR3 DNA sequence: TGTGCCAGCAGTGAAGGAGCTGAAGCTTTCTTT.

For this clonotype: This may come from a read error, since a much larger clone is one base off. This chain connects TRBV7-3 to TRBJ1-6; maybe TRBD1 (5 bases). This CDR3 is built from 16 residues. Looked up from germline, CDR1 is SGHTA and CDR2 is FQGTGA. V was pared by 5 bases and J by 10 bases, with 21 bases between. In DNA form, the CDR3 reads TGTGCCAGCAGCCGCGACAGTGCGTTCCTGCGGTCACCCCTCCACTTT. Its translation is CASSRDSAFLRSPLHF.

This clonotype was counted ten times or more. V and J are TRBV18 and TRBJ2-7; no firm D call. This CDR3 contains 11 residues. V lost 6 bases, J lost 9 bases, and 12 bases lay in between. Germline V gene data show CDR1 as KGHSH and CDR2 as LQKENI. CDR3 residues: CASSPDSGQYF. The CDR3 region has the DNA TGTGCCAGCTCCCCCGACTCTGGGCAGTACTTC.

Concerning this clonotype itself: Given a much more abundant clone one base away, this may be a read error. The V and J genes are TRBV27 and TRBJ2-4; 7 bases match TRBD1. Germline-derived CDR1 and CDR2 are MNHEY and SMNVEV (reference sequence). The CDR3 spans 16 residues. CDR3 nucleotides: TGTGCCAACAGTAAGGGGACAGCCCAAGCCAAAAACATTCAGTACTTC. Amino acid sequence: CANSKGTAQAKNIQYF.

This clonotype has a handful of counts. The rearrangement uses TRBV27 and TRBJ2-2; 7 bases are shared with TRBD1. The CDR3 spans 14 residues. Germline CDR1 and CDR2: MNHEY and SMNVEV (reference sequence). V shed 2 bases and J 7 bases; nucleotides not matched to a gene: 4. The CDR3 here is CASSLRGPVGELFF. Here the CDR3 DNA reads TGTGCCAGCAGTTTAAGGGGGCCGGTCGGGGAGCTGTTTTTT.

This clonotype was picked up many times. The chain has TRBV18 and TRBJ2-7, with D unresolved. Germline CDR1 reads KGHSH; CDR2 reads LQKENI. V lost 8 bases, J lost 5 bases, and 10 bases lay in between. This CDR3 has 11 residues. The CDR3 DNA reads TGTGCCAGCACCCAACTCGACGAGCAGTACTTC. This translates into CASTQLDEQYF.

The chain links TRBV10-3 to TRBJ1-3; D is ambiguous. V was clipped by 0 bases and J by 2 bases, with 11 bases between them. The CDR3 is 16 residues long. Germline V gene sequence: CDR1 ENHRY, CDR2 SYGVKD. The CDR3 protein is CAISESQRGPGNTIYF. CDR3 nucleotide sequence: TGTGCCATCAGTGAGTCTCAGCGAGGCCCTGGAAACACCATATATTTT.

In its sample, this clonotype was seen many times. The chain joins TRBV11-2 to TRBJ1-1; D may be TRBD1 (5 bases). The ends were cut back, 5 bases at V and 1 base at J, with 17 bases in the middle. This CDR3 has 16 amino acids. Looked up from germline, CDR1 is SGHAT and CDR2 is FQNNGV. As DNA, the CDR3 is TGTGCCAGCAGCCGAGGGTTAGGACACGAGAACACTGAAGCTTTCTTT. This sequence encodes CASSRGLGHENTEAFF.

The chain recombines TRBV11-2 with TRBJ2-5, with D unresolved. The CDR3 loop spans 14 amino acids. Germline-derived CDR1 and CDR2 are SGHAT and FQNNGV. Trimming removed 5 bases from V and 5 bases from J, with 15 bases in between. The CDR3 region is CASSPGFSLETQYF. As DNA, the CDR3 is TGTGCCAGCAGCCCTGGGTTTAGCCTGGAGACCCAGTACTTC.

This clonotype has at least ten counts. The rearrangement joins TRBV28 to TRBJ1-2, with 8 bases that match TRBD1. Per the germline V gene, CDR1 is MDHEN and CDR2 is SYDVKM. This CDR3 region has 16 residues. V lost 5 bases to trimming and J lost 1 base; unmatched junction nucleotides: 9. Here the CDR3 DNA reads TGTGCCAGCAGTCGACCTCAGGGGGCGGATAACTATGGCTACACCTTC. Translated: CASSRPQGADNYGYTF.

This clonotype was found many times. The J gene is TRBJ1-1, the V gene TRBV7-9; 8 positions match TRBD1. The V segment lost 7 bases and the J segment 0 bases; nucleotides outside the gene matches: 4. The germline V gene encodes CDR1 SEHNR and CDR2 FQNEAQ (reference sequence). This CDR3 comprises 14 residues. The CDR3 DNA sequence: TGTGCCAGCACCCGGACAGGGATGAACACTGAAGCTTTCTTT. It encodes CASTRTGMNTEAFF.

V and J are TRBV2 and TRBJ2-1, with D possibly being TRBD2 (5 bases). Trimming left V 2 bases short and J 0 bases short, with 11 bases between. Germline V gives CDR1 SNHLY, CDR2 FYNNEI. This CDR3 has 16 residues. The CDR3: CASSELLGSSYNEQFF. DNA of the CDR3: TGTGCCAGCAGTGAATTGCTGGGGAGCTCCTACAATGAGCAGTTCTTC.

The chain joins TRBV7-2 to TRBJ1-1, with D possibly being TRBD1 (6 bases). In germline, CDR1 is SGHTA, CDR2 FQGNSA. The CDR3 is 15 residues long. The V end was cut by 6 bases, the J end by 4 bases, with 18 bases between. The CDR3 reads CASSLLQGYGTEAFF. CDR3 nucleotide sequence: TGTGCCAGCAGTTTACTACAGGGTTACGGCACTGAAGCTTTCTTT.

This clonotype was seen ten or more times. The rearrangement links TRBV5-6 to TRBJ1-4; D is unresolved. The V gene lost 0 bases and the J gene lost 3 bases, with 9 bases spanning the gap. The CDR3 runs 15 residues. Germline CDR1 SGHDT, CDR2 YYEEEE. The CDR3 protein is CASSLDTTSNEKLFF. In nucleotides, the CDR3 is TGTGCCAGCAGCTTGGACACAACCTCTAATGAAAAACTGTTTTTT.

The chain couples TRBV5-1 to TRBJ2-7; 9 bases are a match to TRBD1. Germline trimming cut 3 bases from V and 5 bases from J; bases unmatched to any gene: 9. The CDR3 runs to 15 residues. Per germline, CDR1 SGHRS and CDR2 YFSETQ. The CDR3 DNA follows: TGCGCCAGCAGCTCCTCGGGACAGGGTCTTGACGAGCAGTACTTC. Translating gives CASSSSGQGLDEQYF.

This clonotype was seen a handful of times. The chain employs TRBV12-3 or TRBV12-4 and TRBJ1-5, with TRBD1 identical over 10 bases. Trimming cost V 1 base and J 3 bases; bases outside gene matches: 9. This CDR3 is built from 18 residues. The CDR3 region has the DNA TGTGCCAGCAGTTTAGGGACCGGGACAGGGGCGATCAATCAGCCCCAGCATTTT. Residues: CASSLGTGTGAINQPQHF.

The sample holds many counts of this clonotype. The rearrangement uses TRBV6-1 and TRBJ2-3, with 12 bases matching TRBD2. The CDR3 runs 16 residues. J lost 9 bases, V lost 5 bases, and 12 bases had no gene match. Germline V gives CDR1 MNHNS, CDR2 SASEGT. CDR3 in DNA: TGTGCCAGCAGTTCCCTAACTAGCGGGGGGAACCCAACGCAGTATTTT. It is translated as CASSSLTSGGNPTQYF.

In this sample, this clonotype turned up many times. The CDR3 reads CASSFTRDGTQYF. CDR3 DNA sequence: TGTGCCAGCAGCTTTACTAGAGACGGGACCCAGTACTTC. The V gene is TRBV7-3, the J gene TRBJ2-5; possible D gene TRBD2, 5 bases. The V end lost 3 bases, the J end lost 7 bases, and 12 bases lay between the germline ends. The CDR3 length is 13 residues. Germline values: CDR1 SGHTA, CDR2 FQGTGA.

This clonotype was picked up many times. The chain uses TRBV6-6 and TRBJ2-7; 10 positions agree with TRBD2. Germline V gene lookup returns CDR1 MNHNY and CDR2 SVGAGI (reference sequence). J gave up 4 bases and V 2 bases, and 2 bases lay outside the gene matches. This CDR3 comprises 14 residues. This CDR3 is CASSYQLAGYEQYF. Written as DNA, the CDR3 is TGTGCCAGCAGTTACCAACTAGCGGGGTACGAGCAGTACTTC.

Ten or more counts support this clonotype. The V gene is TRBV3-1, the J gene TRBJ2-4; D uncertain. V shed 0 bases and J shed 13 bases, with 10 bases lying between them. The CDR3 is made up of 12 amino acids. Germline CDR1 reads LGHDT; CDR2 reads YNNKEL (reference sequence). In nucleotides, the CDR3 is TGTGCCAGCAGCCAAGAGGTAGATTTACAGTACTTC. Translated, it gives CASSQEVDLQYF.

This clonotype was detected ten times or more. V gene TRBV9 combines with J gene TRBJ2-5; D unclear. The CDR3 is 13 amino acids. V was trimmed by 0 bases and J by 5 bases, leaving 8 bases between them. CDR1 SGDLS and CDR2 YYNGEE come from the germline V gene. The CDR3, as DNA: TGTGCCAGCAGCGTAGATCTTGGGGAGACCCAGTACTTC. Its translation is CASSVDLGETQYF. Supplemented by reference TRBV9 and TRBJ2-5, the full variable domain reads DSGVTQTPKHLITATGQRVTLRCSPRSGDLSVYWYQQSLDQGLQFLIQYYNGEERAKGNILERFSAQQFPDLHSELNLSSLELGDSALYFCASSVDLGETQYFGPGTRLLVL.

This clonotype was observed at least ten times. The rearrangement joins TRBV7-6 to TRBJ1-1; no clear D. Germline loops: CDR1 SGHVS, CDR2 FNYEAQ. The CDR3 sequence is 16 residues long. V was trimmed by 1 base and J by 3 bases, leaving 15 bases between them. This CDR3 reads CASSLESPRSHTEAFF. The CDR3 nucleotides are TGTGCCAGCAGCTTAGAATCCCCGAGATCCCACACTGAAGCTTTCTTT.